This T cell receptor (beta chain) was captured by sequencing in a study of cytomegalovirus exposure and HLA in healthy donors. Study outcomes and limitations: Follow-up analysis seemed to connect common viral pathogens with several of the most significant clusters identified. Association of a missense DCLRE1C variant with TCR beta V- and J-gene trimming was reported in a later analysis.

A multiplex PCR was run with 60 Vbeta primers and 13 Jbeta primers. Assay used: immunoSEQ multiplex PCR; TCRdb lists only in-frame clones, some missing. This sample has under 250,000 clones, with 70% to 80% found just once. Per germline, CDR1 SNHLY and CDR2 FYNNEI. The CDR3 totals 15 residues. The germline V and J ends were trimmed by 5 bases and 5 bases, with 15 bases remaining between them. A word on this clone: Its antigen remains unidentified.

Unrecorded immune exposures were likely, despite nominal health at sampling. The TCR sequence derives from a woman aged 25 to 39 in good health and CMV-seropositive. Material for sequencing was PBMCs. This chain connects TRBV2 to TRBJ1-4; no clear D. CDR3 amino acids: CASSLQSSRNEKLFF. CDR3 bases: TGTGCCAGCAGTCTACAGTCTTCCCGAAATGAAAAACTGTTTTTT. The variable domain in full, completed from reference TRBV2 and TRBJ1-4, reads EPEVTQTPSHQVTQMGQEVILRCVPISNHLYFYWYRQILGQKVEFLVSFYNNEISEKSEIFDDQFSVERPDGSNFTLKIRSTKLEDSAMYFCASSLQSSRNEKLFFGSGTQLSVL.